This TCR beta chain was recovered during a study of Ad26.COV2.S vaccination and SARS-CoV-2 variants. Study information: The study gave Ad26.COV2.S intramuscularly, once or twice 56 days apart. General study results and limits: Reports say spike-specific CD8+ and CD4+ T cell responses covered substantial breadth after vaccination.

V was shortened by 0 bases and J by 1 base, with 9 bases between the two germline ends. CDR1 and CDR2 from the germline V gene are LGHNA and YSLEER. The CDR3 has 15 amino acids. The table came from immunoSEQ multiplex PCR; TCRdb's copy has only in-frame clones and leaves some out. The profile shows around 250,000 clones, around 88% of them singletons. Treatment in this sample: around 19 received Ad26.COV2.S at low or high dose, single or two shots; several received placebo; per-sample allocation not given. Samples analyzed were those drawn on day 63 after the first vaccine or placebo injection. Donor was an adult aged 18-55 years in Boston. The sample holds a few counts of this clone. Its antigen is unidentified.

Sequenced here: peripheral blood, sampled in a trial of Ad26.COV2.S vaccine versus placebo. The chain combines TRBV4-3 with TRBJ1-2; possibly TRBD1 for D (5 bases). The receptor's source is a person between 18 and 65 years old who received the Ad26.COV2.S COVID-19 vaccine or a placebo. The CDR3 DNA reads as TGCGCCAGCAGCCAAGATAGGGGTCTTAACTATGGCTACACCTTC. Translated: CASSQDRGLNYGYTF.